This TCR beta chain was profiled in a study of T cells in Graves' hyperthyroidism and ophthalmopathy. This clonotype was detected many times. Amplification targeted TCR beta CDR3 regions from RNA transcripts. First-round RT-PCR of the TCR CDR3 relied on the HTBI primer set. MiXCR, applied by TCRdb to the multiplex PCR reads, yields one record per CDR3 protein. The table shows roughly 170,000 distinct CDR3 sequences, with over 15% occurring only once. The CDR3 loop spans 15 amino acids. V was cut by 0 bases and J by 5 bases, with 13 bases left in between. Germline loops: CDR1 LNHDA, CDR2 SQIVND (reference sequence).

The rearrangement uses TRBV19 and TRBJ2-5; perhaps TRBD1 as D (6 bases). Sequencing was done on a sample of blood. The TCR originated in a woman aged 50 to 60 with Graves' hyperthyroidism. The CDR3 DNA sequence: TGTGCCAGTAGTATAGAGCGGCAGGGGTCGGAGACCCAGTACTTC. It encodes CASSIERQGSETQYF.